This T cell receptor (beta chain) was captured by sequencing in a study of blood T cell repertoires in COVID-19. Study as a whole: From T cells, B-cell-depleted T cells, or PBMCs came the material, which was cDNA or gDNA.

Original processing notes: Using reference gene primer amplification, nucleated cell counts were estimated. Method: immunoSEQ multiplex PCR; TCRdb's copy keeps in-frame clones and lacks some. That table supplies the V and J calls and clone size; D and trimming were determined from the DNA. Of tens of thousands of clones listed, approximately 90% are singletons. From germline, CDR1 is SGHNT and CDR2 YYREEE (reference sequence). CDR3 length: 16 residues. The J segment lost 3 bases and the V segment lost 4 bases, leaving 6 bases of the junction unmatched. This receptor was obtained from a human donor in a cohort sampled during active COVID-19. This chain uses TRBV5-4 with TRBJ2-5, with 13 bases that match TRBD2. Material: peripheral blood. Here the CDR3 reads CASSHGLAGAEETQYF. The CDR3 region has the DNA TGTGCCAGCAGCCATGGACTAGCGGGGGCGGAAGAGACCCAGTACTTC.